This T cell receptor (beta chain) was recorded in a study of cytomegalovirus exposure and HLA in healthy donors. PCR involved 60 Vbeta and 13 Jbeta primers. Produced via immunoSEQ multiplex PCR; TCRdb's table is partial and in-frame only. The table shows 160,000 or so clones, with around 81% occurring only once. Input material: PBMCs. The receptor was derived from a man aged 35 to 55 in good health and CMV-seronegative.

The CDR3 DNA is TGTGCCAGCAGCCCCACCGCACAGGGATGGACTGAAGCTTTCTTT. Translating it yields CASSPTAQGWTEAFF. V and J are TRBV7-9 and TRBJ1-1; possibly TRBD1 for D (6 bases). The V gene's germline CDR1 is SEHNR and CDR2 FQNEAQ (reference sequence). This CDR3 contains 15 residues. The V and J ends lost 5 bases and 5 bases respectively, with 18 bases between them.